The T cell receptor (beta chain) under discussion was sequenced for a study of T-cell memory formation after mild COVID-19. This CDR3 has 15 amino acids. The ends lost 6 bases at V and 7 bases at J; junction bases unmatched: 7. Germline V gene data show CDR1 as LNHDA and CDR2 as SQIVND (reference sequence). For this clonotype: Its antigen is currently unknown.

cDNA libraries for TCR alpha and TCR beta, carrying sample barcodes and UMIs, came from 5'RACE with constant-segment primers. TCRdb itself ran the 5' RACE reads through MiXCR, one entry per CDR3 protein. The data show over 120,000 distinct CDR3 sequences, roughly a fifth seen once. The study, taken as a whole, reports: Specificity for SARS-CoV-2 was not confirmed among the second-wave clones peaking on day 37.

The sequence was collected from an adult woman who had mild COVID-19 (a few samples of this study predate the infection). Cell type and time point are not known. The chain links TRBV19 to TRBJ1-4; 11 bases fit TRBD1. The material sequenced was PBMCs or a T cell subset sorted from them (not recorded which). The CDR3, as DNA: TGTGCCAGTAGCGGACAGGGGGCGATGGGTGAAAAACTGTTTTTT. Protein: CASSGQGAMGEKLFF.